This T cell receptor beta chain was profiled in a study of T-cell reconstitution after alpha-beta-depleted transplantation in children. This clonotype was found a few times. Looked up from germline, CDR1 is DFQATT and CDR2 is SNEGSKA (reference sequence). V was pared by 3 bases and J by 4 bases, with 4 bases of the junction left unmatched. This CDR3 has 14 residues. Unique molecular identifiers tagged the TCRbeta library. From the PCR reads, TCRdb called clonotypes with MiXCR, one entry per CDR3 protein. The repertoire consists of roughly 500,000 distinct CDR3 sequences, with approximately 20% occurring once and the leading ten covering more than 2.5%.

V usage is TRBV20-1 and J usage is TRBJ2-2, with 8 bases lining up with TRBD1. The source material was PBMCs from the stem cell graft donor, sampled from the stem cell graft. The origin of this receptor is a human donor who donated a stem cell graft to a child with acute lymphoblastic leukemia. Here the CDR3 reads CSARATGGTGELFF. The CDR3 DNA sequence: TGCAGTGCTAGGGCCACAGGGGGCACCGGGGAGCTGTTTTTT.